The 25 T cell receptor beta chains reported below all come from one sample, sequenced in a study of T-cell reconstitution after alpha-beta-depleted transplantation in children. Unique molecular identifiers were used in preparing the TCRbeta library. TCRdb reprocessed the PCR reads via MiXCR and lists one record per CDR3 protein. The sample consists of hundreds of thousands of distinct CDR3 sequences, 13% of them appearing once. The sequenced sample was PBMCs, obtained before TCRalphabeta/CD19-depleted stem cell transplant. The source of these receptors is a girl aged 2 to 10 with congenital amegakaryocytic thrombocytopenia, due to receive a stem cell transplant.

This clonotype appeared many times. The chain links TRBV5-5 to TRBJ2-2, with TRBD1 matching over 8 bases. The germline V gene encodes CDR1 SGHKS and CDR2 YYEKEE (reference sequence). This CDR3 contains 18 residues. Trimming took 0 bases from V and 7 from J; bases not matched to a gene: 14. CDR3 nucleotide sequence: TGTGCCAGCAGCTTGGCCCCAGGGGGCTCGAGTCTGAGCGGGGAGCTGTTTTTT. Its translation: CASSLAPGGSSLSGELFF.

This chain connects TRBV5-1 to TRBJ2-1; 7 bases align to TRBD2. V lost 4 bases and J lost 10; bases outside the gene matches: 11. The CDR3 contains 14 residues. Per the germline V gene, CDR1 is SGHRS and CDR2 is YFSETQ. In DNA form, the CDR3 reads TGCGCCAGCAGCGCGGGGGAGGTTGACGGAGAGCAGTTCTTC. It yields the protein CASSAGEVDGEQFF.

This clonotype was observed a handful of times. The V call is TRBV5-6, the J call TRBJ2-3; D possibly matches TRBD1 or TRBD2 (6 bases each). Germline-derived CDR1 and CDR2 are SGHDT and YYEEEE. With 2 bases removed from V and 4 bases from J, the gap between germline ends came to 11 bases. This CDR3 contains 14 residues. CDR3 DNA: TGTGCCAGCAGCTTTTCGGGGGCACCAGATACGCAGTATTTT. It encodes CASSFSGAPDTQYF.

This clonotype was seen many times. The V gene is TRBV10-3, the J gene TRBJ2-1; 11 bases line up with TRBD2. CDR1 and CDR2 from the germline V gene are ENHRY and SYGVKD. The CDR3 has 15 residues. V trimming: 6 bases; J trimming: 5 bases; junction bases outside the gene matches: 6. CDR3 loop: CAIRATSGSHNEQFF. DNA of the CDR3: TGTGCCATCAGAGCAACTAGCGGGAGTCACAATGAGCAGTTCTTC.

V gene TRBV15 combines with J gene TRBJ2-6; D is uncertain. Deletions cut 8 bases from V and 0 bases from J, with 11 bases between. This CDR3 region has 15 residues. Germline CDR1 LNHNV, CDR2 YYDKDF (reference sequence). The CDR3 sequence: CATAFKSSGANVLTF. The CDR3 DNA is TGTGCCACCGCCTTCAAGAGCTCTGGGGCCAACGTCCTGACTTTC.

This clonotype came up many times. CDR3 nucleotide sequence: TGTGCCACCCTAGGCGCGGGCGGGGAGCAGTACTTC. Its translation is CATLGAGGEQYF. The chain joins TRBV6-6 to TRBJ2-7, with D possibly matching TRBD2 (5 bases). Per the germline V gene, CDR1 is MNHNY and CDR2 is SVGAGI (reference sequence). Deletions cut 10 bases from V and 7 bases from J, with 17 bases between. The CDR3 is made up of 12 amino acids.

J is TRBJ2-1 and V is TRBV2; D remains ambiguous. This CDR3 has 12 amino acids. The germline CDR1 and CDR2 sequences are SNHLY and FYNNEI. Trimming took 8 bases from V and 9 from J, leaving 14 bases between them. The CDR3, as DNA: TGTGCCAGCGAGATGCTAGTCTCTGAGCAGTTCTTC. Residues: CASEMLVSEQFF.

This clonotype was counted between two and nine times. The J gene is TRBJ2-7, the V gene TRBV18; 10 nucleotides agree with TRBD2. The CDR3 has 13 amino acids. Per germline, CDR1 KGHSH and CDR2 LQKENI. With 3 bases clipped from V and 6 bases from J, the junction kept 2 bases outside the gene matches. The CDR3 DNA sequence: TGTGCCAGCTCACCTAGCGGGAGGCTCGAGCAGTACTTC. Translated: CASSPSGRLEQYF. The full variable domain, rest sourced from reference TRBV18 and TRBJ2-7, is NAGVMQNPRHLVRRRGQEARLRCSPMKGHSHVYWYRQLPEEGLKFMVYLQKENIIDESGMPKERFSAEFPKEGPSILRIQQVVRGDSAAYFCASSPSGRLEQYFGPGTRLTVT.

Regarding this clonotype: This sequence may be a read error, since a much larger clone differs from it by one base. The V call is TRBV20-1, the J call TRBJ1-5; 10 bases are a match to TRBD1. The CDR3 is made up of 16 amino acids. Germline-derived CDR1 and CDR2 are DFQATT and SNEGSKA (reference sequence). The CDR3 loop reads CSARKTGGYSNQPPHF. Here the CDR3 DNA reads TGCAGTGCTAGAAAGACAGGGGGCTATAGCAATCAGCCCCCGCATTTT.

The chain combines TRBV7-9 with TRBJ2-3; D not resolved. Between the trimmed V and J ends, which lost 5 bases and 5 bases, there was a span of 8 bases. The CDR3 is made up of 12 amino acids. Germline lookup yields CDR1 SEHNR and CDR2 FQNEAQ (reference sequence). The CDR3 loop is CASSPIIDTQYF. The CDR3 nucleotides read TGTGCCAGCAGCCCAATTATAGATACGCAGTATTTT.

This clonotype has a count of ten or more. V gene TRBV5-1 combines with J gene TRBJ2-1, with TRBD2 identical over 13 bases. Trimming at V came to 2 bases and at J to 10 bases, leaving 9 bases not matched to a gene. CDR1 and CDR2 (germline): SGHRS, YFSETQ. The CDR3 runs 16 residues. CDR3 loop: CASSFSGTSGAREQFF. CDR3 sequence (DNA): TGCGCCAGCAGCTTCTCCGGGACTAGCGGGGCTCGGGAGCAGTTCTTC.

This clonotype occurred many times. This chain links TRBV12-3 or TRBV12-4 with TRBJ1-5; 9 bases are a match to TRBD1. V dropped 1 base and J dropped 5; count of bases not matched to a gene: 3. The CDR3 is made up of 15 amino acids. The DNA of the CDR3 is TGTGCCAGCAGTTTAGGGGGGACAGGGCATCAGCCCCAGCATTTT. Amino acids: CASSLGGTGHQPQHF.

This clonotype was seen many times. This chain's CDR3 is CATSRVGQFYGYTF. The CDR3 nucleotides read TGTGCCACCAGCAGGGTTGGACAGTTCTATGGCTACACCTTC. J is TRBJ1-2 and V is TRBV15, with a tentative D call TRBD1 (6 bases). V was cut by 3 bases and J by 4 bases, with 12 bases left in between. This CDR3 is 14 amino acids long. Germline loops: CDR1 LNHNV, CDR2 YYDKDF (reference sequence).

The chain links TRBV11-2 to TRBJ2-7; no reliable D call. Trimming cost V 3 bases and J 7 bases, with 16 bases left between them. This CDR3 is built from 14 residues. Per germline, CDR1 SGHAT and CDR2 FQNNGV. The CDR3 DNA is TGTGCCAGCAGCTTTCTTGAAGGGTCCTGGGAGCAGTACTTC. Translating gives CASSFLEGSWEQYF.

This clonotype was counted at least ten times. CDR3 in DNA: TGTGCCAGCAGCACCGAGGGGCTAGCGGGAGACAATGAGCAGTTCTTC. Translated: CASSTEGLAGDNEQFF. The J gene is TRBJ2-1, the V gene TRBV7-9; 10 bases are shared with TRBD2. J was trimmed by 5 bases and V by 5 bases; bases with no gene match: 9. Germline values: CDR1 SEHNR, CDR2 FQNEAQ (reference sequence). This CDR3 spans 16 amino acids.

CDR3 in DNA: TGCAGCGTTACAAGGTCCTTCATGAACACTGAAGCTTTCTTT. Translated, it gives CSVTRSFMNTEAFF. The chain uses TRBV29-1 and TRBJ1-1, with unresolved D. Per germline, CDR1 SQVTM and CDR2 ANQGSEA. V lost 5 bases to trimming and J lost 0 bases, with 13 bases between them. This CDR3 contains 14 residues.

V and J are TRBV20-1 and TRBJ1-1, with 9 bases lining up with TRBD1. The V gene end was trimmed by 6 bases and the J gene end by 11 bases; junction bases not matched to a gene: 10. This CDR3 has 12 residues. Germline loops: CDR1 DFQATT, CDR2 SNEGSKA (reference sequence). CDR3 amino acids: CSATTGGKTAFF. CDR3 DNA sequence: TGCAGTGCAACTACAGGGGGCAAGACGGCTTTCTTT.

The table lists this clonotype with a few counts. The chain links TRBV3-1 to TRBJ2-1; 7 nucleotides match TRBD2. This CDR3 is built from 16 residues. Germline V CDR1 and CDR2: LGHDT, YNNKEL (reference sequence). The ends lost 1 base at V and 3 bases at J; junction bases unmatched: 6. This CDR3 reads CASSQVQAGSYNEQFF. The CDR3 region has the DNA TGTGCCAGCAGCCAAGTACAAGCGGGAAGCTACAATGAGCAGTTCTTC.

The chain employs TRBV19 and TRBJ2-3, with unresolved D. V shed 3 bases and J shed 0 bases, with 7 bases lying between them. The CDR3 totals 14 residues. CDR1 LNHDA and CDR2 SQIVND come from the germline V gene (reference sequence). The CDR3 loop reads CASSIRISTDTQYF. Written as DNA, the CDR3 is TGTGCCAGTAGTATCCGGATTAGCACAGATACGCAGTATTTT. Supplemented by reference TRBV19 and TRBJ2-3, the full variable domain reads DGGITQSPKYLFRKEGQNVTLSCEQNLNHDAMYWYRQDPGQGLRLIYYSQIVNDFQKGDIAEGYSVSREKKESFPLTVTSAQKNPTAFYLCASSIRISTDTQYFGPGTRLTVL.

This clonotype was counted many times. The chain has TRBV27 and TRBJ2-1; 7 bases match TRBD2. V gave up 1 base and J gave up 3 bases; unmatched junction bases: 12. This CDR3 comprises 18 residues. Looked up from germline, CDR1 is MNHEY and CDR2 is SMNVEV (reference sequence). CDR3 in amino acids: CASSLLSFEASGYNEQFF. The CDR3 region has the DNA TGTGCCAGCAGTTTATTGTCCTTTGAGGCTAGCGGCTACAATGAGCAGTTCTTC.

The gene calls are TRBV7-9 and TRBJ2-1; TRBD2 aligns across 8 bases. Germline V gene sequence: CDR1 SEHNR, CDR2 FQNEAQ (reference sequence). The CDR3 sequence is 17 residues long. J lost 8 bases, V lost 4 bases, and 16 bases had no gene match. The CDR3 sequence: CASSSPPGSGSGDEQFF. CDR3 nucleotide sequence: TGTGCCAGCAGCTCTCCACCGGGGAGCGGGAGTGGTGATGAGCAGTTCTTC. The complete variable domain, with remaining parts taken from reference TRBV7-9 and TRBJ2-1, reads DTGVSQNPRHKITKRGQNVTFRCDPISEHNRLYWYRQTLGQGPEFLTYFQNEAQLEKSRLLSDRFSAERPKGSFSTLEIQRTEQGDSAMYLCASSSPPGSGSGDEQFFGPGTRLTVL.

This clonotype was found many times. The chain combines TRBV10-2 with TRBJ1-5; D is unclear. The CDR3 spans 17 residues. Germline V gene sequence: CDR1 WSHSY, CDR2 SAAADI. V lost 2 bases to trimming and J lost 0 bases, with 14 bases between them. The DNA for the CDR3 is TGCGCCAGCAGTGAGCCTTCTTGGGCCTTTAGCAATCAGCCCCAGCATTTT. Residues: CASSEPSWAFSNQPQHF.

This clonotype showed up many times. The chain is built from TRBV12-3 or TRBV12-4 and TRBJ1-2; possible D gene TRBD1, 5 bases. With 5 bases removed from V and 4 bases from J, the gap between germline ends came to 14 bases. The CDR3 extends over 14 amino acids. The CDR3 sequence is CASSPWQGGYGYTF. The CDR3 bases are TGTGCCAGCAGTCCCTGGCAGGGTGGCTATGGCTACACCTTC.

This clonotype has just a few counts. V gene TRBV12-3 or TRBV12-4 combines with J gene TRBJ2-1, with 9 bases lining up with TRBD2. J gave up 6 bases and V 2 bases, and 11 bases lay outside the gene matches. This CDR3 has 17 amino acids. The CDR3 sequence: CASSLSGGLALRNEQFF. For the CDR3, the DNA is TGTGCCAGCAGTTTATCAGGGGGACTAGCCCTCCGCAATGAGCAGTTCTTC.

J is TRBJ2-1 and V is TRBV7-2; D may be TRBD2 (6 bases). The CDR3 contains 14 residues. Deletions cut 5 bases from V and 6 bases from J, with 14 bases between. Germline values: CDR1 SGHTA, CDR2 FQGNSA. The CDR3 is CASSSTGTFNEQFF. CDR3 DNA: TGTGCCAGCAGCAGCACCGGGACTTTCAATGAGCAGTTCTTC.